One sample yielded the 5 T cell receptor beta chains listed below, sequenced in a study of beta chain features in type 1 diabetes. Study conclusions and caveats: Shorter TCRB CDR3s, moderately but significantly so, were found in Type 1 diabetes patients in all four CD4+ subsets.

Reverse transcribing all isolated RNA meant expressed TCRB transcripts were sequenced. Generated by immunoSEQ multiplex PCR, the TCRdb table keeps only in-frame clones and is missing some. This sample yields around 180,000 clones, of which 6.5% to 9.5% are seen a single time; approximately 0.93% belongs to the top ten. No antigen has been assigned to these receptors. Material for sequencing was central memory CD4+ T cells from blood. The receptors originated from a woman aged 40 to 50 with type 1 diabetes.

In DNA, the CDR3 is TGTGCCAGTAGTATAAAGTCTAGCTCCAAAGGGACCCAGTACTTC. Translation gives CASSIKSSSKGTQYF. V gene TRBV19 combines with J gene TRBJ2-5; weak D call: TRBD2 (5 bases). V was shortened by 2 bases and J by 7 bases, with 17 bases between the two germline ends. The CDR3 runs to 15 residues. Germline-derived CDR1 and CDR2 are LNHDA and SQIVND (reference sequence).

This clone was detected a few times. The chain joins TRBV7-2 to TRBJ2-7; D possibly corresponds to TRBD2 (5 bases). V dropped 1 base and J dropped 2 bases, with 9 bases sitting between them. CDR3 size: 14 residues. The germline CDR1 and CDR2 sequences are SGHTA and FQGNSA. In DNA form, the CDR3 reads TGTGCCAGCAGCTTAGAACGGGGAACCTACGAGCAGTACTTC. It is translated as CASSLERGTYEQYF.

In its sample, this clone was seen a few times. The chain links TRBV29-1 to TRBJ2-5; 7 positions agree with TRBD1. The end of the DNA aligns better with TRBJ2-7, so the J call may be wrong. The germline gives CDR1 SQVTM, CDR2 ANQGSEA. The CDR3 consists of 14 residues. As DNA, the CDR3 is TGCAGCGTTGACCCCACGGGACAGAGCTACGAGCAGTACTTC. Its translation: CSVDPTGQSYEQYF.

Only a few counts were recorded for this clone. The chain links TRBV29-1 to TRBJ2-5; 7 nucleotides agree with TRBD1. Germline assignment: CDR1 SQVTM and CDR2 ANQGSEA. V trimming: 6 bases; J trimming: 7 bases; junction bases outside the gene matches: 8. This CDR3 spans 12 amino acids. The CDR3 protein is CSVWTGAGTQYF. CDR3 coding DNA: TGCAGCGTGTGGACAGGTGCCGGGACCCAGTACTTC.

CDR3 nucleotide sequence: TGTGCCAGCAGTTACGCGGACTCCTCCTACGAGCAGTACTTC. Translating gives CASSYADSSYEQYF. The chain uses TRBV6-5 and TRBJ2-7, with D tentatively TRBD2 (5 bases). Per germline, CDR1 MNHEY and CDR2 SVGAGI. CDR3 length: 14 amino acids. Trimming stripped 2 bases from V and 0 bases from J, with 8 bases between.